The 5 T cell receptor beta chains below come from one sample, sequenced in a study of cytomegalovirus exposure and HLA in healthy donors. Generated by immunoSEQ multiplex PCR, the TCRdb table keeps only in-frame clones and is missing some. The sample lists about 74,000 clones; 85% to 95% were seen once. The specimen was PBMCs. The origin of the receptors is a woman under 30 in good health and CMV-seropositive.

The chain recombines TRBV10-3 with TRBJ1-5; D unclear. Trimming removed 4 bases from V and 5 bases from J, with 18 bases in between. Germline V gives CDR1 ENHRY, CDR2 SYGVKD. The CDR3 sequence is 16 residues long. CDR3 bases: TGTGCCATCAGTGGGGATGACCGGGATGGATATCAGCCCCAGCATTTT. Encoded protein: CAISGDDRDGYQPQHF.

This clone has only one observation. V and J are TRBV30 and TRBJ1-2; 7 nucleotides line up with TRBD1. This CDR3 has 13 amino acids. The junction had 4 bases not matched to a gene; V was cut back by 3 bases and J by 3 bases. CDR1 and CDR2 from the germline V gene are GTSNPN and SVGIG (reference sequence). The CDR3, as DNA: TGTGCCTGGAGCTCAGACAGGGACTATGGCTACACCTTC. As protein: CAWSSDRDYGYTF.

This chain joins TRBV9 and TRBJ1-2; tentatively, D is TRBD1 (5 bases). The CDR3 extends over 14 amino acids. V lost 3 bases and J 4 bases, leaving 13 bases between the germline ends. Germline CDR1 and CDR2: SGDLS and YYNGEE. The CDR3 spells CASSDPGLSYGYTF. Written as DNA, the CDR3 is TGTGCCAGCAGCGACCCGGGACTCAGCTATGGCTACACCTTC.

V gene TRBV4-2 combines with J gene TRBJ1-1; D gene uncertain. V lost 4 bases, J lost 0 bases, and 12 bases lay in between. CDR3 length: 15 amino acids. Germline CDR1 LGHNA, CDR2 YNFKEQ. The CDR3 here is CASSLSGDMNTEAFF. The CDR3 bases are TGTGCCAGCAGCCTCTCGGGAGACATGAACACTGAAGCTTTCTTT.

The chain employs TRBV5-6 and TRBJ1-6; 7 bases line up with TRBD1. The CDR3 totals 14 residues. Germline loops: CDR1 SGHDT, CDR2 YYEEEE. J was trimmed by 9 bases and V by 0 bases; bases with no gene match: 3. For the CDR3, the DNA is TGTGCCAGCAGCTTGGGACAGGGAGGTTCACCCCTCCACTTT. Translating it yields CASSLGQGGSPLHF.